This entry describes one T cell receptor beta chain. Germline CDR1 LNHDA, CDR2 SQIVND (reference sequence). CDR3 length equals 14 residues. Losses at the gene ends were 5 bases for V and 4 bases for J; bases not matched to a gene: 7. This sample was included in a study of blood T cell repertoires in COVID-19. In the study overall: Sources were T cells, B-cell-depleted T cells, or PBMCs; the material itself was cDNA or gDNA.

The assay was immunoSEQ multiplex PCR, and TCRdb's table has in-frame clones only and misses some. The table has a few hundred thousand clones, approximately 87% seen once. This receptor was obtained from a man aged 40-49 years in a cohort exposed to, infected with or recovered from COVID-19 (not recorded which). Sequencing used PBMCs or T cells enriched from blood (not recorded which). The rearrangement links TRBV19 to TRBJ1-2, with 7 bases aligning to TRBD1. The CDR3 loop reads CASSGTTGSYGYTF. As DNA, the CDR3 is TGTGCCAGTAGTGGGACGACAGGGAGCTATGGCTACACCTTC.